These 27 T cell receptor beta chains originate from one sample sequenced in a study of blood T cell repertoires in COVID-19. Sequencing was performed with immunoSEQ multiplex PCR; in TCRdb, only in-frame clones are kept and a portion is missing. The sample holds 150,000 to 200,000 clones; under 90% are singletons and the top ten take approximately 6.7%. The source material was peripheral blood. Receptor source: a man in his forties with acute or convalescent COVID-19.

V usage is TRBV13 and J usage is TRBJ2-2; tentatively, D is TRBD1 (5 bases). The germline V gene has CDR1 PRHDT and CDR2 FYEKMQ (reference sequence). V gave up 3 bases and J gave up 1 base, with 9 bases separating them. The CDR3 has 15 residues. Here the CDR3 reads CASSLRQKNTGELFF. CDR3 DNA sequence: TGTGCCAGCAGCTTGCGACAGAAGAACACCGGGGAGCTGTTTTTT. The full variable domain, its missing parts supplied by reference TRBV13 and TRBJ2-2, is AAGVIQSPRHLIKEKRETATLKCYPIPRHDTVYWYQQGPGQDPQFLISFYEKMQSDKGSIPDRFSAQQFSDYHSELNMSSLELGDSALYFCASSLRQKNTGELFFGEGSRLTVL.

This chain joins TRBV11-2 and TRBJ1-6; 10 bases match TRBD1. This CDR3 is 15 amino acids long. Per germline, CDR1 SGHAT and CDR2 FQNNGV. J gave up 10 bases and V 5 bases, and 8 bases lay outside the gene matches. The CDR3 sequence is CASSIDRGLVSPLHF. CDR3 DNA: TGTGCCAGCAGCATTGACAGGGGGCTTGTCTCACCCCTCCACTTT.

The sample holds one count of this clone. The V gene is TRBV5-1, the J gene TRBJ2-5; D might be TRBD1 (5 bases). The ends were cut back, 5 bases at V and 5 bases at J, with 16 bases in the middle. This CDR3 has 14 residues. Germline loops: CDR1 SGHRS, CDR2 YFSETQ. CDR3 amino acids: CASSYRGSRETQYF. CDR3 in DNA: TGCGCCAGCAGTTATAGGGGCTCCCGCGAGACCCAGTACTTC.

The gene calls are TRBV6-1 and TRBJ2-5; 8 bases map to TRBD1. The V and J ends lost 4 bases and 2 bases, in that order; junction bases with no gene match: 18. CDR3 length: 19 amino acids. The V gene's germline CDR1 is MNHNS and CDR2 SASEGT. The CDR3 DNA follows: TGTGCCAGCAGTGTCGGAGGGTCTTCAGGGGGCGCAGGGCAAGAGACCCAGTACTTC. Translation gives CASSVGGSSGGAGQETQYF.

This chain joins TRBV4-1 and TRBJ2-7; 8 nucleotides match TRBD2. The CDR3 sequence is 17 residues long. The germline CDR1 and CDR2 sequences are MGHRA and YSYEKL. V shed 0 bases and J 2 bases; nucleotides not matched to a gene: 9. The DNA for the CDR3 is TGCGCCAGCAGCCAAGAATCTTGGACTAGCAGGCCCTACGAGCAGTACTTC. The encoded protein is CASSQESWTSRPYEQYF.

In its sample, this clone was seen once. DNA for the CDR3: TGTGCCTGGAGTCCCTCCCCCGGGAATTCCTATAATTCACCCCTCCACTTT. It translates to CAWSPSPGNSYNSPLHF. The genes are TRBV30 and TRBJ1-6, with no clear D. Between the trimmed V and J ends, which lost 2 bases and 1 base, there was a span of 15 bases. Germline V gene lookup returns CDR1 GTSNPN and CDR2 SVGIG (reference sequence). CDR3 length: 17 amino acids.

The CDR3 nucleotides read TGTGCCAGCAGTTTATCAGGACAGGCTATTAATTCACCCCTCCACTTT. It yields the protein CASSLSGQAINSPLHF. The genes are TRBV27 and TRBJ1-6, with TRBD1 matching over 7 bases. Germline trimming cut 0 bases from V and 6 bases from J; bases unmatched to any gene: 5. Germline V CDR1 and CDR2: MNHEY, SMNVEV (reference sequence). The CDR3 covers 16 residues.

CDR3 in DNA: TGTGCCAGCGGGACAGGGGATCTGGAGCAGTACTTC. Translation: CASGTGDLEQYF. This chain uses TRBV28 with TRBJ2-7; TRBD1 agrees at 10 bases. V lost 8 bases to trimming and J lost 7 bases; unmatched junction nucleotides: 5. The CDR3 loop spans 12 amino acids. The germline gives CDR1 MDHEN, CDR2 SYDVKM.

This chain joins TRBV9 and TRBJ2-6, with D uncertain. The ends were cut back, 0 bases at V and 0 bases at J, with 4 bases in the middle. The CDR3 covers 15 residues. Per germline, CDR1 SGDLS and CDR2 YYNGEE. CDR3 residues: CASSVAISGANVLTF. CDR3 coding DNA: TGTGCCAGCAGCGTAGCAATCTCTGGGGCCAACGTCCTGACTTTC.

The J gene is TRBJ1-1, the V gene TRBV5-6, with D unresolved. Trimming left V 4 bases short and J 0 bases short, with 16 bases between. The CDR3 runs to 16 residues. The germline CDR1 and CDR2 sequences are SGHDT and YYEEEE. CDR3 sequence reads: CASSRRRAGMNTEAFF. The CDR3, as DNA: TGTGCCAGCAGCCGCAGGAGGGCGGGCATGAACACTGAAGCTTTCTTT.

The chain carries TRBV7-9 and TRBJ2-2, with 8 nucleotides matching TRBD2. V shed 5 bases and J 5 bases; nucleotides not matched to a gene: 16. From germline, CDR1 is SEHNR and CDR2 FQNEAQ (reference sequence). The CDR3 is 18 amino acids. DNA for the CDR3: TGTGCCAGCAGCCCATCCCAGGCGGGGGGTTTGAGGACCGGGGAGCTGTTTTTT. Translated, it gives CASSPSQAGGLRTGELFF.

The chain combines TRBV3-1 (or the pseudogene TRBV3-2) with TRBJ2-3; no clear D. Germline CDR1 LGHDT, CDR2 YNNKEL (reference sequence). The CDR3 has 14 residues. Trimming left V 0 bases short and J 5 bases short, with 9 bases between. CDR3 sequence (DNA): TGTGCCAGCAGCCAAGATTATCCGGGAGATACGCAGTATTTT. As protein: CASSQDYPGDTQYF.

V and J are TRBV5-8 and TRBJ2-3; 8 bases fit TRBD2. The J segment lost 3 bases and the V segment lost 0 bases, leaving 6 bases of the junction unmatched. The CDR3 is 16 amino acids. Germline CDR1 reads SGHTS; CDR2 reads YDEGEE. The CDR3: CASSLGVSGETDTQYF. For the CDR3, the DNA is TGTGCCAGCAGCTTGGGGGTTAGCGGGGAGACAGATACGCAGTATTTT.

This clone was recorded a few times. The CDR3 loop reads CASRQNTEAFF. For the CDR3, the DNA is TGTGCCAGCAGACAAAACACTGAAGCTTTCTTT. The gene calls are TRBV12-3 or TRBV12-4 and TRBJ1-1, with D hard to call. Trimming cost V 6 bases and J 2 bases, with 4 bases left between them. The CDR3 covers 11 residues.

This rearrangement joins TRBV4-3 to TRBJ2-1; tentatively, D is TRBD2 (5 bases). CDR3 size: 12 residues. The germline V gene encodes CDR1 LGHNA and CDR2 YSLEER. Trimming pared 3 bases from V and 6 bases from J, leaving 6 bases between. DNA for the CDR3: TGCGCCAGCAGCCAGGGGAGCAATGAGCAGTTCTTC. Protein sequence: CASSQGSNEQFF.

This clone was counted once. The chain uses TRBV10-3 and TRBJ2-6; D possibly corresponds to TRBD1 (5 bases). This CDR3 is 17 amino acids long. The ends were cut back, 8 bases at V and 0 bases at J, with 17 bases in the middle. Germline-derived CDR1 and CDR2 are ENHRY and SYGVKD. In DNA, the CDR3 is TGTGCCATCTTTCCCGCCAGGGCTGACTCTGGGGCCAACGTCCTGACTTTC. This translates into CAIFPARADSGANVLTF.

V usage is TRBV7-9 and J usage is TRBJ2-1, with 9 nucleotides matching TRBD1. The CDR3 is 14 residues long. V trimming: 8 bases; J trimming: 6 bases; junction bases outside the gene matches: 8. Germline-derived CDR1 and CDR2 are SEHNR and FQNEAQ (reference sequence). CDR3 loop: CASLGQGLRNEQFF. The CDR3 DNA is TGTGCCAGCTTGGGACAGGGACTTCGCAATGAGCAGTTCTTC. The full variable domain, completed using reference TRBV7-9 and TRBJ2-1, is DTGVSQNPRHKITKRGQNVTFRCDPISEHNRLYWYRQTLGQGPEFLTYFQNEAQLEKSRLLSDRFSAERPKGSFSTLEIQRTEQGDSAMYLCASLGQGLRNEQFFGPGTRLTVL.

In this sample, this clone turned up once. This rearrangement joins TRBV3-1 (or the pseudogene TRBV3-2) to TRBJ1-2, with TRBD1 identical over 9 bases. The CDR3 spans 15 residues. V was pared by 0 bases and J by 7 bases, with 6 bases of the junction left unmatched. Germline V gene sequence: CDR1 LGHDT, CDR2 YNNKEL (reference sequence). CDR3 residues: CASSQEGTGQFGYTF. For the CDR3, the DNA is TGTGCCAGCAGCCAAGAGGGGACAGGGCAGTTTGGCTACACCTTC.

The chain has TRBV6-5 and TRBJ2-7, with 8 bases identical to TRBD1. With 6 bases clipped from V and 2 bases from J, the junction kept 9 bases outside the gene matches. The V gene's germline CDR1 is MNHEY and CDR2 SVGAGI. The CDR3 is 15 amino acids. The CDR3: CASSSAGTGPYEQYF. The CDR3 nucleotides are TGTGCCAGCAGCTCCGCCGGGACAGGACCCTACGAGCAGTACTTC.

This chain joins TRBV7-9 and TRBJ2-5, with 7 bases lining up with TRBD1. The CDR3 is 14 residues long. Germline assignment: CDR1 SEHNR and CDR2 FQNEAQ (reference sequence). The V and J ends lost 4 bases and 0 bases, in that order; junction bases with no gene match: 2. Here the CDR3 DNA reads TGTGCCAGCAGCTCGGACAGGTACCAAGAGACCCAGTACTTC. Translation: CASSSDRYQETQYF.

V gene TRBV7-2 combines with J gene TRBJ2-7; the D is unclear. This CDR3 has 12 amino acids. The V gene's germline CDR1 is SGHTA and CDR2 FQGNSA. The V gene lost 1 base and the J gene lost 2 bases, with 3 bases spanning the gap. The CDR3 DNA reads TGTGCCAGCAGCTTAGTCGCCTACGAGCAGTACTTC. This gives the protein CASSLVAYEQYF. Based on the CDR3 plus reference TRBV7-2 and TRBJ2-7, the full variable domain is GAGVSQSPSNKVTEKGKDVELRCDPISGHTALYWYRQSLGQGLEFLIYFQGNSAPDKSGLPSDRFSAERTGGSVSTLTIQRTQQEDSAVYLCASSLVAYEQYFGPGTRLTVT.

This sequence joins TRBV12-3 or TRBV12-4 and TRBJ2-7, with D possibly being TRBD1 (6 bases). The CDR3 runs 13 residues. V gave up 5 bases and J gave up 12 bases, with 20 bases separating them. CDR3 in DNA: TGTGCCAGCAGTCCAAACGCCCACAGGGATTGGTACTTC. This sequence encodes CASSPNAHRDWYF.

The rearrangement links TRBV12-3 or TRBV12-4 to TRBJ1-2; a weak D match, TRBD1 (6 bases). The CDR3 spans 12 residues. Between the trimmed V and J ends, which lost 8 bases and 3 bases, there was a span of 10 bases. The CDR3 nucleotides read TGTGCCAGCGACAGGAGATACTATGGCTACACCTTC. It translates to CASDRRYYGYTF.

The V gene is TRBV9, the J gene TRBJ1-3, with a weak D call TRBD1 (5 bases). The V and J ends lost 3 bases and 2 bases respectively, with 15 bases between them. Germline loops: CDR1 SGDLS, CDR2 YYNGEE. The CDR3 extends over 16 amino acids. The CDR3 bases are TGTGCCAGCAGCGGGTTGTCCCAGGGTCCTGGAAACACCATATATTTT. This gives the protein CASSGLSQGPGNTIYF. Based on the CDR3 plus reference TRBV9 and TRBJ1-3, the full variable domain is DSGVTQTPKHLITATGQRVTLRCSPRSGDLSVYWYQQSLDQGLQFLIQYYNGEERAKGNILERFSAQQFPDLHSELNLSSLELGDSALYFCASSGLSQGPGNTIYFGEGSWLTVV.

V gene TRBV6-6 combines with J gene TRBJ2-2; possible D gene TRBD1, 6 bases. The ends were cut back, 5 bases at V and 3 bases at J, with 13 bases in the middle. The V gene's germline CDR1 is MNHNY and CDR2 SVGAGI (reference sequence). This CDR3 is built from 15 residues. The CDR3 reads CASSSRTVDTGELFF. DNA of the CDR3: TGTGCCAGCAGTAGCAGGACAGTAGACACCGGGGAGCTGTTTTTT.

The chain links TRBV7-6 to TRBJ2-2; 8 nucleotides agree with TRBD2. The CDR3 contains 16 residues. Germline trimming cut 2 bases from V and 4 bases from J; bases unmatched to any gene: 6. From germline, CDR1 is SGHVS and CDR2 FNYEAQ. This CDR3 reads CASSLNSGGSTGELFF. CDR3 bases: TGTGCCAGCAGCTTAAACAGCGGGGGTTCCACCGGGGAGCTGTTTTTT.

The CDR3 coding sequence is TGTGCCAGCTCACCGACAGCGAACACCGGGGAGCTGTTTTTT. Translation gives CASSPTANTGELFF. The rearrangement links TRBV18 to TRBJ2-2; possibly TRBD1 for D (5 bases). The CDR3 is made up of 14 amino acids. CDR1 and CDR2 from the germline V gene are KGHSH and LQKENI. Trimming pared 3 bases from V and 0 bases from J, leaving 5 bases between. The whole variable domain, filled in from reference TRBV18 and TRBJ2-2, reads NAGVMQNPRHLVRRRGQEARLRCSPMKGHSHVYWYRQLPEEGLKFMVYLQKENIIDESGMPKERFSAEFPKEGPSILRIQQVVRGDSAAYFCASSPTANTGELFFGEGSRLTVL.